The 13 T cell receptor beta chains listed next were all sequenced from one sample in a study of blood T cells in healthy people across ages. With a J-beta primer mix and a sample-barcoded 5' primer, a second PCR ran about 7 to 12 cycles. TCRdb reprocessed the 5' RACE reads via MiXCR and lists one record per CDR3 protein. Among fewer than 900,000 distinct CDR3 sequences, roughly 50% were seen once, and the ten largest hold roughly a third. Sequencing used blood. The receptors originated from a woman aged 55-70 years in good health.

This clonotype has more than one count but fewer than ten. The V and J genes are TRBV20-1 and TRBJ2-3, with D perhaps TRBD1 (5 bases). The CDR3 is made up of 16 amino acids. CDR1 is DFQATT, CDR2 SNEGSKA, per germline (reference sequence). V lost 0 bases to trimming and J lost 2 bases, with 15 bases between them. CDR3 DNA: TGCAGTGCTAGAGAAGGTCGGACACCGACCACAGATACGCAGTATTTT. Its protein is CSAREGRTPTTDTQYF.

This clonotype came up once. The V call is TRBV20-1, the J call TRBJ2-5; TRBD1 agrees at 11 bases. The DNA end is more similar to TRBJ2-7, so the J call may be wrong. Germline V CDR1 and CDR2: DFQATT, SNEGSKA (reference sequence). This CDR3 contains 15 residues. CDR3 sequence reads: CSASDLGQGGYEQYF. The DNA of the CDR3 is TGCAGTGCTAGCGACTTGGGACAGGGGGGCTACGAGCAGTACTTC.

A note on this clonotype: Relative to the germline gene, one junction end is altered; a read error may explain this. The chain is built from TRBV5-8 and TRBJ1-1; D perhaps matches TRBD1 (5 bases). Germline V gene lookup returns CDR1 SGHTS and CDR2 YDEGEE. CDR3 length equals 15 residues. The CDR3 sequence: CVSSLYQGMSTEAFF. The CDR3 bases are TGTGTCAGCAGCTTGTACCAGGGTATGAGCACTGAAGCTTTCTTT.

This chain links TRBV5-5 with TRBJ2-7, with 10 nucleotides matching TRBD2. Germline V gives CDR1 SGHKS, CDR2 YYEKEE (reference sequence). The CDR3 contains 15 residues. V lost 0 bases to trimming and J lost 7 bases; unmatched junction nucleotides: 7. The DNA of the CDR3 is TGTGCCAGCAGCTTGGTAGTAGCGGGGGGCAATGAGCAGTACTTC. This sequence encodes CASSLVVAGGNEQYF.

The V and J genes are TRBV28 and TRBJ2-4; TRBD2 matches 7 bases. CDR1 MDHEN and CDR2 SYDVKM come from the germline V gene. V dropped 4 bases and J dropped 4; count of bases not matched to a gene: 7. The CDR3 totals 15 residues. The CDR3 bases are TGTGCCAGCAGTTGGATGGGTAGCGGGAAAAACATTCAGTACTTC. This translates into CASSWMGSGKNIQYF. The variable domain in full, with the rest retrieved from reference TRBV28 and TRBJ2-4, is DVKVTQSSRYLVKRTGEKVFLECVQDMDHENMFWYRQDPGLGLRLIYFSYDVKMKEKGDIPEGYSVSREKKERFSLILESASTNQTSMYLCASSWMGSGKNIQYFGAGTRLSVL.

In its sample, this clonotype was seen once. V usage is TRBV15 and J usage is TRBJ2-1, with unresolved D. V gave up 1 base and J gave up 0 bases, with 10 bases separating them. The CDR3 spans 16 residues. Germline assignment: CDR1 LNHNV and CDR2 YYDKDF (reference sequence). The CDR3 loop is CATSRGPSRSYNEQFF. CDR3 nucleotide sequence: TGTGCCACCAGCAGAGGCCCCAGCCGCTCCTACAATGAGCAGTTCTTC.

The chain joins TRBV6-2 or TRBV6-3 to TRBJ2-1; 10 bases agree with TRBD2. The CDR3 is made up of 18 amino acids. J lost 9 bases, V lost 0 bases, and 14 bases had no gene match. Germline CDR1 and CDR2: MNHEY and SVGEGT. DNA for the CDR3: TGTGCCAGCAGTTACTCCGGGGCCCTAGCGGGAGAGGTCGGTGAGCAGTTCTTC. Amino acid sequence: CASSYSGALAGEVGEQFF.

This chain's CDR3 is CSVERQMSTEAFF. Here the CDR3 DNA reads TGCAGCGTTGAGCGACAGATGAGCACTGAAGCTTTCTTT. This chain connects TRBV29-1 to TRBJ1-1; D is perhaps TRBD1 (5 bases). Germline V gene lookup returns CDR1 SQVTM and CDR2 ANQGSEA. There are 13 residues in the CDR3. The V and J ends lost 3 bases and 4 bases respectively, with 12 bases between them.

The V call is TRBV11-2, the J call TRBJ1-1; unclear D gene. Germline CDR1 SGHAT, CDR2 FQNNGV. Trimming removed 5 bases at V and 10 bases at J, with 11 bases between. This CDR3 comprises 11 residues. CDR3 amino acids: CASSLKGRAFF. The CDR3 DNA reads TGTGCCAGCAGCCTCAAGGGCCGAGCTTTCTTT.

This clonotype was counted a few times. This chain links TRBV5-1 with TRBJ2-7; D is perhaps TRBD1 (5 bases). The CDR3 extends over 14 amino acids. V was cut by 4 bases and J by 6 bases, with 17 bases left in between. The germline V gene encodes CDR1 SGHRS and CDR2 YFSETQ. The DNA of the CDR3 is TGCGCCAGCAGCCTGGAAGGACAATCCAGCGAGCAGTACTTC. The encoded protein is CASSLEGQSSEQYF.

This chain links TRBV6-6 with TRBJ2-7, with 8 bases lining up with TRBD1. CDR3 length: 14 residues. V was pared by 7 bases and J by 2 bases, with 7 bases of the junction left unmatched. CDR1 MNHNY and CDR2 SVGAGI come from the germline V gene (reference sequence). CDR3 DNA sequence: TGTGCCAGCACTGTCGGACAGGGAACCTACGAGCAGTACTTC. Amino acid sequence: CASTVGQGTYEQYF.

This clonotype was counted only a few times. The genes are TRBV12-3 or TRBV12-4 and TRBJ2-3; the D is unclear. Trimming pared 5 bases from V and 4 bases from J, leaving 10 bases between. The CDR3 runs 13 residues. CDR3 region: CASSLNGPDTQYF. CDR3 nucleotides: TGTGCCAGCAGTCTTAATGGGCCAGATACGCAGTATTTT.

This clonotype was found a few times. The rearrangement uses TRBV7-2 and TRBJ2-4; D uncertain. Per germline, CDR1 SGHTA and CDR2 FQGNSA. The germline V and J ends were trimmed by 2 bases and 1 base, with 15 bases remaining between them. The CDR3 length is 17 residues. CDR3 bases: TGTGCCAGCAGCTTAATAGATTCCCCAACGGCCAAAAACATTCAGTACTTC. It encodes CASSLIDSPTAKNIQYF.